This record looks at one T cell receptor (beta chain) sequence and its context. Its specificity is not known. This sample is part of a study of OX40 agonist ivuxolimab in advanced cancers. Overall study: Patients receiving dose escalation had hepatocellular carcinoma, melanoma, renal cell or head and neck cancer. Of the participants, around 43% had some prior anti-PD-1, anti-PD-L1 or anti-CTLA-4 therapy, which was allowed.

No patient had autoimmune disease or received systemic immunosuppression. The CDR3 has 14 residues. Germline-derived CDR1 and CDR2 are MNHEY and SVGAGI. The V gene lost 2 bases and the J gene lost 10 bases, with 14 bases spanning the gap. Overall study findings and caveats: The CD4+ and CD8+ T cells in the blood had expanded clonally by week 6 at 0.1 to 3.0 mg/kg.

The table came from immunoSEQ multiplex PCR; TCRdb's copy has only in-frame clones and leaves some out. The sample yields 65,000 to 80,000 clones, around nine tenths seen once. This TCR was recovered from an adult with an advanced solid tumor such as melanoma, head and neck, liver or kidney cancer. V usage is TRBV6-5 and J usage is TRBJ1-4; D call uncertain. The sample in question was CD4+ or CD8+ T cells sorted from blood, obtained in a trial of the OX40 agonist ivuxolimab. The CDR3 spells CASSYSRETGKLFF. CDR3 coding DNA: TGTGCCAGCAGTTACAGCCGGGAAACGGGAAAACTGTTTTTT.